Each of the 31 T cell receptor beta chains below was sequenced from the same sample in a study of shared clonotypes between healthy human individuals. Assay: immunoSEQ multiplex PCR; the TCRdb copy retains only in-frame clones and omits some. The sample carries some 2,000,000 clones, about 95% recorded once. Material for sequencing was naive CD4+ T cells sorted from blood. The subset was: CD45RA+ positively selected. These receptors all come from a man aged 18 to 29 in good health.

This clone was detected only once. This chain joins TRBV6-5 and TRBJ2-3, with 9 bases fitting TRBD1. The CDR3 has 15 amino acids. Germline assignment: CDR1 MNHEY and CDR2 SVGAGI. Germline trimming cut 6 bases from V and 8 bases from J; bases unmatched to any gene: 12. The CDR3: CASSRRRDREFTQYF. CDR3 coding DNA: TGTGCCAGCAGCCGTCGCCGGGACAGGGAGTTTACGCAGTATTTT.

This chain connects TRBV9 to TRBJ1-4; 7 nucleotides agree with TRBD1. The CDR3 is made up of 15 amino acids. Germline CDR1 is SGDLS and CDR2 is YYNGEE. V was pared by 3 bases and J by 8 bases, with 10 bases of the junction left unmatched. The CDR3 DNA follows: TGTGCCAGCAGCGGACCCGGGACAGAAGGAGAAAAACTGTTTTTT. It translates to CASSGPGTEGEKLFF.

This chain uses TRBV5-1 with TRBJ2-5, with D unclear. Trimming removed 0 bases from V and 7 bases from J, with 10 bases in between. This CDR3 is built from 13 residues. Germline loops: CDR1 SGHRS, CDR2 YFSETQ. CDR3 in amino acids: CASSLEPSGTQYF. CDR3 bases: TGCGCCAGCAGCTTGGAGCCGAGTGGGACCCAGTACTTC.

This clone was seen a single time. J is TRBJ2-3 and V is TRBV4-1, with 8 bases fitting TRBD2. The V and J ends lost 1 base and 1 base, in that order; junction bases with no gene match: 10. The CDR3 length is 18 residues. Germline V gives CDR1 MGHRA, CDR2 YSYEKL. The CDR3 bases are TGCGCCAGCAGCCAAGTTGGGACTAGGAGGTCTGGCACAGATACGCAGTATTTT. Protein: CASSQVGTRRSGTDTQYF.

The chain recombines TRBV6-5 with TRBJ2-7, with 10 bases identical to TRBD2. Per germline, CDR1 MNHEY and CDR2 SVGAGI. The trim removed 5 bases at V and 7 bases at J, leaving 8 bases unmatched. The CDR3 is 14 residues long. The CDR3 here is CASSPGLALGEQYF. As DNA, the CDR3 is TGTGCCAGCAGTCCGGGACTAGCGCTGGGGGAGCAGTACTTC.

This chain joins TRBV7-2 and TRBJ2-7, with 11 bases lining up with TRBD2. The V gene end was trimmed by 5 bases and the J gene end by 6 bases; junction bases not matched to a gene: 3. Germline lookup yields CDR1 SGHTA and CDR2 FQGNSA. The CDR3 is 13 residues long. The CDR3: CASSPGLAVEQYF. In nucleotides, the CDR3 is TGTGCCAGCAGCCCGGGACTAGCGGTCGAGCAGTACTTC.

The rearrangement links TRBV5-1 to TRBJ2-1; the match to TRBD1 covers 11 bases. V trimming: 6 bases; J trimming: 4 bases; junction bases outside the gene matches: 6. This CDR3 region has 15 residues. CDR1 and CDR2 (germline): SGHRS, YFSETQ. The CDR3 nucleotides are TGCGCCAGCACAACCGGGACAGGGGGTTACAATGAGCAGTTCTTC. Its protein product is CASTTGTGGYNEQFF.

This sequence joins TRBV28 and TRBJ1-6; unclear D gene. V was clipped by 7 bases and J by 0 bases, with 16 bases between them. Germline loops: CDR1 MDHEN, CDR2 SYDVKM. The length of the CDR3 is 17 residues. DNA for the CDR3: TGTGCCAGCAAGGTCCGACAAAAGAGCTCCTATAATTCACCCCTCCACTTT. Its translation is CASKVRQKSSYNSPLHF.

V is TRBV9 and J is TRBJ2-2; D unresolved. Germline-derived CDR1 and CDR2 are SGDLS and YYNGEE. Trimming removed 4 bases at V and 6 bases at J, with 13 bases between. This CDR3 region has 14 residues. CDR3 protein: CASSSKKGSGELFF. CDR3 bases: TGTGCCAGCAGCTCAAAGAAGGGATCCGGGGAGCTGTTTTTT.

This chain uses TRBV10-1 with TRBJ2-7; either TRBD1 or TRBD2 may supply D (5 bases each). This CDR3 is built from 12 residues. Germline V gene data show CDR1 as WNHNN and CDR2 as SYGVQD (reference sequence). Between the trimmed V and J ends, which lost 5 bases and 5 bases, there was a span of 10 bases. DNA for the CDR3: TGCGCCAGCAGTTGGGGGACCCACGAGCAGTACTTC. Protein: CASSWGTHEQYF.

The chain couples TRBV7-9 to TRBJ2-7, with 8 bases that match TRBD2. The length of the CDR3 is 14 residues. Germline assignment: CDR1 SEHNR and CDR2 FQNEAQ (reference sequence). The V and J ends lost 4 bases and 5 bases, in that order; junction bases with no gene match: 7. This CDR3 is CASSYSGSSNEQYF. CDR3 coding DNA: TGTGCCAGCAGCTACAGCGGGAGCAGCAACGAGCAGTACTTC.

This clone has only one observation. The chain combines TRBV7-2 with TRBJ1-2; TRBD1 might be the D (6 bases). Trimming removed 5 bases at V and 6 bases at J, with 19 bases between. CDR1 and CDR2 from the germline V gene are SGHTA and FQGNSA. The CDR3 is made up of 15 amino acids. The CDR3 DNA sequence: TGTGCCAGCAGCGTAGTGGGGGGCGCGGTGGATGGCTACACCTTC. Translating it yields CASSVVGGAVDGYTF.

This rearrangement joins TRBV5-6 to TRBJ2-3; D unresolved. Germline V lookup: CDR1 SGHDT, CDR2 YYEEEE. The CDR3 contains 14 residues. V lost 0 bases and J 0 bases, leaving 5 bases between the germline ends. The CDR3: CASSLDPSTDTQYF. DNA of the CDR3: TGTGCCAGCAGCTTGGATCCTAGCACAGATACGCAGTATTTT.

J is TRBJ2-7 and V is TRBV7-2; the D gene could be TRBD1 or TRBD2 (5 bases each). The V end lost 3 bases, the J end lost 2 bases, and 11 bases lay between the germline ends. Germline V lookup: CDR1 SGHTA, CDR2 FQGNSA. This CDR3 has 14 residues. As DNA, the CDR3 is TGTGCCAGCAGCTTTGGGGGAGTCGCCTACGAGCAGTACTTC. Encoded protein: CASSFGGVAYEQYF.

The chain employs TRBV19 and TRBJ1-3; possible D gene TRBD1, 6 bases. CDR1 is LNHDA and CDR2 is SQIVND in the germline V gene (reference sequence). V was cut by 5 bases and J by 7 bases, with 18 bases left in between. CDR3 length: 15 residues. The CDR3 bases are TGTGCCAGTAGTCAACAGGGAGAGATATGGAACACCATATATTTT. Its translation: CASSQQGEIWNTIYF.

This clone appeared a single time. One base separates it from a far larger clone, so it is likely a read error. This rearrangement joins TRBV20-1 to TRBJ1-5; no firm D call. CDR3 length equals 9 residues. Germline-derived CDR1 and CDR2 are DFQATT and SNEGSKA (reference sequence). The DNA for the CDR3 is TGCGGTGCTAGGGAGCCCCAGCATTTT. It is translated as CGAREPQHF.

The chain has TRBV5-4 and TRBJ1-5, with a possible D match to TRBD1 (6 bases). The CDR3 covers 16 residues. V lost 3 bases, J lost 5 bases, and 18 bases lay in between. Per the germline V gene, CDR1 is SGHNT and CDR2 is YYREEE (reference sequence). CDR3 region: CASSSDGGRIDQPQHF. The DNA for the CDR3 is TGTGCCAGCAGCTCGGACGGGGGCAGGATAGATCAGCCCCAGCATTTT.

This rearrangement joins TRBV5-1 to TRBJ2-7, with D perhaps matching TRBD1 (6 bases). Germline-derived CDR1 and CDR2 are SGHRS and YFSETQ. The CDR3 length is 13 residues. V was shortened by 2 bases and J by 4 bases, with 10 bases between the two germline ends. The CDR3 is CASSFRGEYEQYF. CDR3 nucleotides: TGCGCCAGCAGCTTCAGGGGTGAATACGAGCAGTACTTC.

V is TRBV9 and J is TRBJ2-3, with TRBD2 identical over 11 bases. Germline V CDR1 and CDR2: SGDLS, YYNGEE. Trimming at V came to 4 bases and at J to 12 bases, leaving 7 bases not matched to a gene. The CDR3 extends over 13 amino acids. CDR3 nucleotides: TGTGCCAGCAGCCCTATGACTAGCGGGACCCAGTATTTT. It encodes CASSPMTSGTQYF. The complete variable domain, with remaining parts taken from reference TRBV9 and TRBJ2-3, reads DSGVTQTPKHLITATGQRVTLRCSPRSGDLSVYWYQQSLDQGLQFLIQYYNGEERAKGNILERFSAQQFPDLHSELNLSSLELGDSALYFCASSPMTSGTQYFGPGTRLTVL.

The rearrangement uses TRBV4-2 and TRBJ2-7; 8 positions match TRBD2. V gave up 1 base and J gave up 5 bases; unmatched junction bases: 10. Germline CDR1 reads LGHNA; CDR2 reads YNFKEQ. The CDR3 spans 16 residues. The CDR3 here is CASSQAGGEGINEQYF. CDR3 coding DNA: TGTGCCAGCAGCCAAGCCGGGGGGGAGGGTATCAACGAGCAGTACTTC.

The V gene is TRBV30, the J gene TRBJ1-2, with TRBD1 matching 8 bases. The germline CDR1 and CDR2 sequences are GTSNPN and SVGIG (reference sequence). The V gene end was trimmed by 3 bases and the J gene end by 7 bases; junction bases not matched to a gene: 13. The CDR3 covers 15 residues. The CDR3 reads CAWSGGPQGARGYTF. DNA for the CDR3: TGTGCCTGGAGCGGGGGGCCTCAGGGGGCCCGTGGCTACACCTTC.

The CDR3 sequence: CASSLTATAETQYF. Here the CDR3 DNA reads TGCGCCAGCAGCCTCACGGCGACCGCGGAGACCCAGTACTTC. The chain joins TRBV4-1 to TRBJ2-5, with D unresolved. The CDR3 covers 14 residues. Germline V gene sequence: CDR1 MGHRA, CDR2 YSYEKL. The germline V and J ends were trimmed by 4 bases and 5 bases, with 14 bases remaining between them.

The V gene is TRBV6-1, the J gene TRBJ2-1; D assignment may be TRBD1 or TRBD2 (5 bases each). Per germline, CDR1 MNHNS and CDR2 SASEGT. This CDR3 is 16 amino acids long. Trimming shortened V by 1 base and J by 2 bases, and 12 bases separated the two germline ends. CDR3 protein: CASSEVSLGAYNEQFF. CDR3 nucleotides: TGTGCCAGCAGTGAAGTCTCCCTGGGGGCCTACAATGAGCAGTTCTTC.

The chain has TRBV2 and TRBJ1-1; D is possibly TRBD1 (5 bases). CDR3 length equals 14 residues. V lost 4 bases to trimming and J lost 6 bases, with 15 bases between them. The germline gives CDR1 SNHLY, CDR2 FYNNEI. The CDR3 DNA reads as TGTGCCAGCAGTGGAGACAGTAGGTCCGCTGAAGCTTTCTTT. This sequence encodes CASSGDSRSAEAFF.

The chain employs TRBV18 and TRBJ1-1; no firm D call. The germline gives CDR1 KGHSH, CDR2 LQKENI. V lost 8 bases and J 1 base, leaving 8 bases between the germline ends. The CDR3 extends over 12 amino acids. The CDR3 region is CASRTENTEAFF. CDR3 DNA: TGTGCCAGCCGGACGGAGAACACTGAAGCTTTCTTT.

On this clone: The sample carries other DNA sequences with the same CDR3. The chain is built from TRBV6-5 and TRBJ2-3, with D maybe TRBD2 (6 bases). The V gene's germline CDR1 is MNHEY and CDR2 SVGAGI. V lost 2 bases, J lost 0 bases, and 9 bases lay in between. CDR3 length equals 15 residues. The CDR3 coding sequence is TGTGCCAGCAGTTACGGAGGGGCCAGCACAGATACGCAGTATTTT. It is translated as CASSYGGASTDTQYF.

About this clone: Other DNA sequences in the sample encode the same CDR3. The chain combines TRBV6-1 with TRBJ1-3; no firm D call. Germline V gives CDR1 MNHNS, CDR2 SASEGT. Between the trimmed V and J ends, which lost 2 bases and 5 bases, there was a span of 4 bases. CDR3 length equals 12 residues. CDR3 amino acids: CASSERRNTIYF. The CDR3 region has the DNA TGTGCCAGCAGTGAAAGGAGAAACACCATATATTTT.

The chain combines TRBV5-6 with TRBJ2-1; TRBD2 agrees at 11 bases. The CDR3 has 16 residues. CDR1 and CDR2 (germline): SGHDT, YYEEEE. The J segment lost 5 bases and the V segment lost 5 bases, leaving 9 bases of the junction unmatched. CDR3 bases: TGTGCCAGCAGAGGGACTAGCGGCCTCCCCAACAATGAGCAGTTCTTC. As protein: CASRGTSGLPNNEQFF.

This chain joins TRBV5-6 and TRBJ2-3, with a tentative D call TRBD2 (5 bases). This CDR3 spans 16 amino acids. CDR1 is SGHDT, CDR2 YYEEEE, per germline. The V gene lost 0 bases and the J gene lost 0 bases, with 11 bases spanning the gap. CDR3: CASSLGTPTSTDTQYF. DNA for the CDR3: TGTGCCAGCAGCTTGGGGACTCCTACTAGCACAGATACGCAGTATTTT.

About this clone: Distinct nucleotide sequences in the sample also encode this CDR3. This chain connects TRBV2 to TRBJ1-5; a possible D gene is TRBD1 (5 bases). The CDR3 is made up of 13 amino acids. Trimming removed 3 bases at V and 3 bases at J, with 6 bases between. CDR1 and CDR2 (germline): SNHLY, FYNNEI. The CDR3 sequence is CASSEGPNQPQHF. In nucleotides, the CDR3 is TGTGCCAGCAGTGAGGGACCCAATCAGCCCCAGCATTTT.

The J gene is TRBJ1-4, the V gene TRBV6-5; no definite D call. The V and J ends lost 6 bases and 8 bases respectively, with 13 bases between them. The germline V gene encodes CDR1 MNHEY and CDR2 SVGAGI. There are 13 residues in the CDR3. The CDR3 DNA sequence: TGTGCCAGCAGGCTCATACTGGGCGAAAAACTGTTTTTT. Translated, it gives CASRLILGEKLFF.